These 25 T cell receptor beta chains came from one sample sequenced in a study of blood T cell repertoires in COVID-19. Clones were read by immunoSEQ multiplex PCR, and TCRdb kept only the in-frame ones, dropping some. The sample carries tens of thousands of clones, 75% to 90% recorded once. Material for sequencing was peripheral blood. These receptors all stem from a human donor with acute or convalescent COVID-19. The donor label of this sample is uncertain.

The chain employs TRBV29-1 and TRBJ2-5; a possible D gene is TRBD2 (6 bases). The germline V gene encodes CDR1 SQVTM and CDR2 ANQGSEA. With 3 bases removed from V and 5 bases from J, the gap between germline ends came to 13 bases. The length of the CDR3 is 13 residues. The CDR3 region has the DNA TGCAGCGTTGATGCGGGGCGCGGGGAGACCCAGTACTTC. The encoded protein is CSVDAGRGETQYF.

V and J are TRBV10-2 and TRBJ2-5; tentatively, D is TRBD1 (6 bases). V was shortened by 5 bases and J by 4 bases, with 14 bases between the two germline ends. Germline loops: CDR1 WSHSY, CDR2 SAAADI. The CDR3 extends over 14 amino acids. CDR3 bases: TGCGCCAGCAGTAGCCAGGGGTGGGGAGAGACCCAGTACTTC. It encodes CASSSQGWGETQYF.

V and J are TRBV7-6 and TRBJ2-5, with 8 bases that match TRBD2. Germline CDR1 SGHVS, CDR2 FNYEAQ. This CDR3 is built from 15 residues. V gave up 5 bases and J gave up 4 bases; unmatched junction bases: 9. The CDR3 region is CASSPTSGATETQYF. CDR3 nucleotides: TGTGCCAGCAGCCCCACTAGCGGAGCGACAGAGACCCAGTACTTC.

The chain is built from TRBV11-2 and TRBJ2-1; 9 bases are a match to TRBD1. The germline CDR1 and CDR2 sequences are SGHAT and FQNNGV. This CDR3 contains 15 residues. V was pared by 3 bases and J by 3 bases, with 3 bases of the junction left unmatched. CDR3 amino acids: CASSFEGQGYNEQFF. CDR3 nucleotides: TGTGCCAGCAGCTTCGAGGGACAGGGCTACAATGAGCAGTTCTTC.

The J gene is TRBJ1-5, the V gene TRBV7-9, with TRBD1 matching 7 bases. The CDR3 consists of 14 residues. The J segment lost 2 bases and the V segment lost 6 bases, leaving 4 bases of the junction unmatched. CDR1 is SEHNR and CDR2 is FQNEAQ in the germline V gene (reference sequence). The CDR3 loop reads CASSSTGGNQPQHF. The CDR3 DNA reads TGTGCCAGCAGTAGCACAGGGGGCAATCAGCCCCAGCATTTT.

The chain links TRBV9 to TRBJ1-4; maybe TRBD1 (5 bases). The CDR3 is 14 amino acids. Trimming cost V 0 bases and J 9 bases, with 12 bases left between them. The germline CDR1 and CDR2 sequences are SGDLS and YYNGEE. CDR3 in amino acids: CASSVDPQGQKLFF. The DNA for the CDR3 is TGTGCCAGCAGCGTAGATCCCCAGGGCCAAAAACTGTTTTTT.

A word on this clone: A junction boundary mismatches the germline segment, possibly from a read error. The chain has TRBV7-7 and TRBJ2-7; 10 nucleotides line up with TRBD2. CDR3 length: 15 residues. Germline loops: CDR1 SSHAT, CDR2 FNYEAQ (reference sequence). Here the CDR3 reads CASSLAASGGYEQYF. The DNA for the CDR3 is TGTGCTAGCAGCTTAGCGGCTAGCGGGGGTTACGAGCAGTACTTC. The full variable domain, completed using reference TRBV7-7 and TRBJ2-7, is GAGVSQSPRYKVTKRGQDVTLRCDPISSHATLYWYQQALGQGPEFLTYFNYEAQPDKSGLPSDRFSAERPEGSISTLTIQRTEQRDSAMYRCASSLAASGGYEQYFGPGTRLTVT.

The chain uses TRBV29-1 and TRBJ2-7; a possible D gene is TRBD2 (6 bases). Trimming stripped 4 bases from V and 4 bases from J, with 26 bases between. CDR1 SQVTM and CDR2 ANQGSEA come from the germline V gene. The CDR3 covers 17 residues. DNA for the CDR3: TGCAGCGTTGCCGGAGGGACCGGGACGGTTCGTCCGTACGAGCAGTACGTC. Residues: CSVAGGTGTVRPYEQYV.

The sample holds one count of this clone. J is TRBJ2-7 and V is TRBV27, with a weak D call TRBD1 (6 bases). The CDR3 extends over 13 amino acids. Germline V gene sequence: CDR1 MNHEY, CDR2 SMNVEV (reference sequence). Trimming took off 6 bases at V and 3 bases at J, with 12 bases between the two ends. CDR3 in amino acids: CASSWDKNYEQYF. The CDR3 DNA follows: TGTGCCAGCAGCTGGGACAAAAACTACGAGCAGTACTTC.

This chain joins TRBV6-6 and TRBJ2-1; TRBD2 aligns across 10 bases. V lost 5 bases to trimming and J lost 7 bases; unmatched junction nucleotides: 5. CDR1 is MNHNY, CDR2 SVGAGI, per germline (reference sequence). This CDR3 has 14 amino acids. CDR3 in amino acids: CASSVGTSANEQFF. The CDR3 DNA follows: TGTGCCAGCAGTGTTGGGACTAGCGCTAATGAGCAGTTCTTC.

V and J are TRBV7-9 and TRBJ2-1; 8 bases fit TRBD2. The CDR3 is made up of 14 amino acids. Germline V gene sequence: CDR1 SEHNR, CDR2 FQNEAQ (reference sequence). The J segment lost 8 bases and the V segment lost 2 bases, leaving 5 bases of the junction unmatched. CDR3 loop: CASSLLAGGDEQFF. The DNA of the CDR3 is TGTGCCAGCAGCTTACTAGCGGGTGGGGATGAGCAGTTCTTC.

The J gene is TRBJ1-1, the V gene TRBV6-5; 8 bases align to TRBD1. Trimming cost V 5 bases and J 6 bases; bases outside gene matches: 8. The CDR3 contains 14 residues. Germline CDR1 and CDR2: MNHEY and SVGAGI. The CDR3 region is CASSPLQGDAEAFF. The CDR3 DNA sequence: TGTGCCAGCAGTCCTCTACAGGGGGACGCTGAAGCTTTCTTT.

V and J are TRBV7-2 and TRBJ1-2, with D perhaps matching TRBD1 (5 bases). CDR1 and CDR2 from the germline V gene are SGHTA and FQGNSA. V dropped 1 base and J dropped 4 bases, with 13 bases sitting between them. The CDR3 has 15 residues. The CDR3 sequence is CASSLDSDRIYGYTF. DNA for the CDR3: TGTGCCAGCAGCTTAGATTCCGACAGAATCTATGGCTACACCTTC.

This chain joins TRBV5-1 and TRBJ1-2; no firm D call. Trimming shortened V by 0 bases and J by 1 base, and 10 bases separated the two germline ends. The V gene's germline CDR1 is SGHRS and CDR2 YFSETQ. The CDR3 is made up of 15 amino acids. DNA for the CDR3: TGCGCCAGCAGCTTGGATGGGAGCATTAACTATGGCTACACCTTC. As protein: CASSLDGSINYGYTF.

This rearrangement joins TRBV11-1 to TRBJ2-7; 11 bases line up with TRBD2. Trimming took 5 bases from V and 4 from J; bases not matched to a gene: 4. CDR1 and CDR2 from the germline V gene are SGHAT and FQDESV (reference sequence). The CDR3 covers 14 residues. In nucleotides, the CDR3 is TGTGCCAGCAGCCTCCTAGCGGGAGGTTACGAGCAGTACTTC. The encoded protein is CASSLLAGGYEQYF.

The chain's CDR3 is CSVEVGGHTEAFF. In DNA, the CDR3 is TGCAGCGTTGAGGTCGGGGGTCACACTGAAGCTTTCTTT. This sequence joins TRBV29-1 and TRBJ1-1; D might be TRBD1 (5 bases). Looked up from germline, CDR1 is SQVTM and CDR2 is ANQGSEA. The V gene lost 3 bases and the J gene lost 3 bases, with 11 bases spanning the gap. This CDR3 is built from 13 residues.

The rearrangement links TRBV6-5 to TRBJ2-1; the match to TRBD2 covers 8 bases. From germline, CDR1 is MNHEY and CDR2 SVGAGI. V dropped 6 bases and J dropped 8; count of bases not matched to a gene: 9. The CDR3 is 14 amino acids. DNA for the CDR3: TGTGCCAGCAGGACGGGCGGGAGGCGGGATGAGCAGTTCTTC. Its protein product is CASRTGGRRDEQFF.

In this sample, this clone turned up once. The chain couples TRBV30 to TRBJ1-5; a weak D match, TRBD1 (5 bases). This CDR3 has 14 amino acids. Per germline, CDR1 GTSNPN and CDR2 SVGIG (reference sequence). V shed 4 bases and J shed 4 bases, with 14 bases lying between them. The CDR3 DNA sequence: TGTGCCTGGATGCCACGGCAGGGAAATCAGCCCCAGCATTTT. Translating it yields CAWMPRQGNQPQHF.

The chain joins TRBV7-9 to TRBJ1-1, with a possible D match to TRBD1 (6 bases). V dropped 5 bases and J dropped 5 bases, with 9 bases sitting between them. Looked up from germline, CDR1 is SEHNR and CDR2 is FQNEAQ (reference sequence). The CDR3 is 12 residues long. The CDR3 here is CASSLTGTEAFF. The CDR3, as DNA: TGTGCCAGCAGCCTTACAGGGACTGAAGCTTTCTTT. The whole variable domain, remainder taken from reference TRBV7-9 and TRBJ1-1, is DTGVSQNPRHKITKRGQNVTFRCDPISEHNRLYWYRQTLGQGPEFLTYFQNEAQLEKSRLLSDRFSAERPKGSFSTLEIQRTEQGDSAMYLCASSLTGTEAFFGQGTRLTVV.

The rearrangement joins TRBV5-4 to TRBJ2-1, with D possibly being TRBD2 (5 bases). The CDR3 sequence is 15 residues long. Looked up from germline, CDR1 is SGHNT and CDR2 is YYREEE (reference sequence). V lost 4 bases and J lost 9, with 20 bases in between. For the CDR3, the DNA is TGTGCCAGCAGCCCCAATGGTAGGGTACTAGGTGAGCAGTTCTTC. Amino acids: CASSPNGRVLGEQFF.

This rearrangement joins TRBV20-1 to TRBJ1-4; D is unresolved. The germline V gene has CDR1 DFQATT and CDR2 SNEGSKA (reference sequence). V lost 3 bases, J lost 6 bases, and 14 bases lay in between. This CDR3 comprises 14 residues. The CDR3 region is CSASFPERDEKLFF. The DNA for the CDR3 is TGCAGTGCTAGTTTTCCCGAGAGGGATGAAAAACTGTTTTTT.

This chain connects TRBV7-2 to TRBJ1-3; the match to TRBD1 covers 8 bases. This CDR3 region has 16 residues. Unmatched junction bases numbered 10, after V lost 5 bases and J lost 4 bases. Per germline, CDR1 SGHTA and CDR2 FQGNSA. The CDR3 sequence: CASSPGQGGGGNTIYF. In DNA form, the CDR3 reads TGTGCCAGCAGCCCAGGACAGGGAGGAGGCGGAAACACCATATATTTT.

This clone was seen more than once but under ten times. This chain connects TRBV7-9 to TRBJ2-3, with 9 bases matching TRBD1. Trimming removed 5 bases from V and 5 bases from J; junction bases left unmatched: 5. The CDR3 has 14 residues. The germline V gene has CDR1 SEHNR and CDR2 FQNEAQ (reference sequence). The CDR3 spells CASSLQGAGDTQYF. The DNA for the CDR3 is TGTGCCAGCAGCCTACAGGGGGCTGGAGATACGCAGTATTTT.

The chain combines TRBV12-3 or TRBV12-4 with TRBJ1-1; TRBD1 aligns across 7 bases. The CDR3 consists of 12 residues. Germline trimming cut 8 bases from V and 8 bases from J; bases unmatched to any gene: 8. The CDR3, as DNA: TGTGCCAGCCGACACAAGGGGGCAGAAGCTTTCTTT. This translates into CASRHKGAEAFF.

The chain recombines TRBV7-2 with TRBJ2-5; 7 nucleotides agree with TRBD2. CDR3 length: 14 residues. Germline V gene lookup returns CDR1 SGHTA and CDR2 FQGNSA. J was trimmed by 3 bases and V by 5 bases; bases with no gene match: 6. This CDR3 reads CASSKTSDEETQYF. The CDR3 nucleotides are TGTGCCAGCAGCAAAACTAGCGACGAAGAGACCCAGTACTTC.